These T cell receptor beta chains were read from a single sample in a study of T cell repertoires in cytomegalovirus infection. Their antigens are not known. From the reads, TCRdb called clonotypes with MiXCR, one entry per CDR3 protein. The data show over 250,000 distinct CDR3 sequences, roughly a fifth seen once. This specimen consisted of cultured PBMCs, obtained from culture after CMV antigen stimulation. These receptors originate from a human donor in good health (CMV status not recorded). Some clones in this sample may be carry-over from other donors' samples. CDR3s include the opening cysteine and the closing phenylalanine or tryptophan. The order of the fields is V gene, J gene, D gene, clone size, CDR3 protein, CDR3 DNA. D genes are given only for firm matches. Some rows mark clone size as missing; the rest say once, few, many or name a class of expanded clone.

TRBV7-2	TRBJ1-2	TRBD1	many	CASSEGQGMFGYTF	TGTGCCAGCAGCGAGGGACAGGGCATGTTCGGCTACACCTTC
TRBV6-5	TRBJ2-5	TRBD2	few	CASSSGTSGSLGETQYF	TGTGCCAGCAGTTCAGGGACTAGCGGGAGTCTCGGGGAGACCCAGTACTTC
TRBV10-2	TRBJ2-3	-	-	CASSGRATLTDTQYF	TGCGCCAGCAGTGGAAGGGCGACGCTCACAGATACGCAGTATTTT
TRBV10-3	TRBJ2-7	-	-	CAISESAGLTYEQYF	TGTGCCATCAGTGAGTCCGCCGGACTGACCTACGAGCAGTACTTC
TRBV11-2	TRBJ2-1	-	-	CASSLGGLVSEQFF	TGTGCCAGCAGCTTAGGCGGGCTAGTATCCGAGCAGTTCTTC
TRBV6-2/TRBV6-3	TRBJ1-2	-	many	CASSYLISGPNYGYTF	TGTGCCAGCAGTTACCTCATCTCGGGACCAAACTATGGCTACACCTTC
TRBV7-6	TRBJ2-5	TRBD2	few	CASSFLLGEGDQETQYF	TGTGCCAGCAGCTTCCTTCTGGGGGAGGGCGACCAAGAGACCCAGTACTTC
TRBV3-1	TRBJ2-2	TRBD2	few	CASSQDPRTSGNGELFF	TGTGCCAGCAGCCAAGATCCCAGGACTAGCGGGAACGGGGAGCTGTTTTTT
TRBV28	TRBJ2-5	-	-	CASSQTPGFETEETQYF	TGTGCCAGCAGTCAAACCCCGGGGTTCGAGACAGAAGAGACCCAGTACTTC
TRBV2	TRBJ2-3	-	-	CASKNRVSADTQYF	TGTGCCAGCAAGAACAGGGTTAGCGCAGATACGCAGTATTTT
TRBV7-6	TRBJ2-3	-	few	CASSVWTTSTDTQYF	TGTGCCAGCAGCGTATGGACAACTAGCACAGATACGCAGTATTTT
TRBV12-3/TRBV12-4	TRBJ2-2	TRBD1	-	CASRRTGGDTGELFF	TGTGCCAGCAGGCGGACAGGGGGGGACACCGGGGAGCTGTTTTTT
TRBV6-1	TRBJ2-5	-	many	CASIRTAWGTQYF	TGTGCCAGCATTCGTACAGCCTGGGGGACCCAGTACTTC
TRBV28	TRBJ2-7	TRBD1	few	CASTIPDRVGEQYF	TGTGCCAGCACCATCCCGGACAGGGTCGGGGAGCAGTACTTC
TRBV6-1	TRBJ2-1	TRBD1	few	CASSEPRDRGPYNEQFF	TGTGCCAGCAGTGAACCCCGGGACAGGGGTCCGTACAATGAGCAGTTCTTC
TRBV7-9	TRBJ2-2	TRBD2	many	CASSPTSGRAFGELFF	TGTGCCAGCAGCCCGACTAGCGGGAGGGCTTTCGGGGAGCTGTTTTTT
TRBV6-5	TRBJ2-1	-	-	CASSTNDNEQFF	TGTGCCAGCAGCACTAATGACAATGAGCAGTTCTTC
TRBV20-1	TRBJ1-4	-	-	CSASSSRGFNEKLFF	TGCAGTGCTAGCTCGTCCCGGGGATTTAATGAAAAACTGTTTTTT
TRBV7-9	TRBJ2-1	TRBD1	-	CASSLPGQGLYNEQFF	TGTGCCAGCAGCCTCCCGGGACAGGGCTTATACAATGAGCAGTTCTTC
TRBV7-2	TRBJ1-3	-	few	CASSLNARLSSGNTIYF	TGTGCCAGCAGCTTAAATGCACGATTAAGCTCTGGAAACACCATATATTTT
TRBV20-1	TRBJ1-5	-	many	CSAGRGVSYQPQHF	TGCAGTGCTGGACGCGGGGTTAGTTATCAGCCCCAGCATTTT
TRBV4-3	TRBJ2-3	TRBD2	few	CASSQELAGGADTQYF	TGCGCCAGCAGCCAAGAACTAGCGGGAGGGGCAGATACGCAGTATTTT
TRBV7-2	TRBJ2-1	-	many	CASSQDSGRAYNEQFF	TGTGCCAGCAGCCAGGACAGCGGGCGCGCCTACAATGAGCAGTTCTTC
TRBV28	TRBJ2-1	TRBD2	many	CASSSPTSGSIGEQFF	TGTGCCAGCAGTTCCCCGACTAGCGGGAGTATAGGTGAGCAGTTCTTC
TRBV7-7	TRBJ2-5	-	few	CASSPRTFYNQETQYF	TGTGCCAGCAGCCCACGGACCTTCTACAACCAAGAGACCCAGTACTTC
TRBV10-3	TRBJ2-7	-	-	CAISDQTRVGDEQYF	TGTGCCATCAGTGACCAGACTAGAGTGGGTGACGAGCAGTACTTC
TRBV2	TRBJ2-1	TRBD2	few	CASGRTSGRAYNEQFF	TGTGCCAGCGGGAGGACTAGCGGGAGAGCTTACAATGAGCAGTTCTTC
TRBV4-1	TRBJ2-5	-	-	CASSQGTAPGRETQYF	TGCGCCAGCAGCCAAGGGACAGCTCCTGGTCGAGAGACCCAGTACTTC
TRBV7-2	TRBJ2-1	-	many	CASRGAGGGKYNEQFF	TGTGCCAGCAGGGGGGCAGGGGGAGGGAAATACAATGAGCAGTTCTTC
TRBV2	TRBJ1-3	-	-	CASSAGLSGNTIYF	TGTGCCAGCAGTGCGGGGCTCTCTGGAAACACCATATATTTT
TRBV7-8	TRBJ2-7	-	many	CASSFRDLYYEQYF	TGTGCCAGCAGCTTTCGGGACTTATACTACGAGCAGTACTTC
TRBV7-9	TRBJ2-7	-	few	CASSLDGFGAGRSSYEQYF	TGTGCCAGCAGCTTAGACGGGTTTGGAGCGGGCCGAAGCTCCTACGAGCAGTACTTC
TRBV19	TRBJ1-1	-	-	CASSQTLGTEAFF	TGTGCCAGTAGTCAGACACTGGGCACTGAAGCTTTCTTT
TRBV7-2	TRBJ2-7	-	many	CASSFFQSYEQYF	TGTGCCAGCAGCTTTTTCCAATCCTACGAGCAGTACTTC
TRBV5-4	TRBJ2-3	TRBD1	few	CASSLGSGTGVDTQYF	TGTGCCAGCAGCTTGGGGTCCGGGACAGGGGTAGATACGCAGTATTTT
TRBV6-5	TRBJ2-1	TRBD2	many	CASSYSTSGDNEQFF	TGTGCCAGCAGTTACTCGACTAGCGGGGACAATGAGCAGTTCTTC
TRBV6-6	TRBJ2-2	TRBD2	once	CASYGGRAGELFF	TGTGCCAGTTACGGCGGGAGAGCCGGGGAGCTGTTTTTT
TRBV20-1	TRBJ1-1	-	-	CSADSRNTEAFF	TGCAGTGCTGACTCCAGGAACACTGAAGCTTTCTTT
TRBV9	TRBJ2-4	TRBD1	few	CASSIGTGISHIQYF	TGTGCCAGCAGCATCGGGACAGGGATCTCTCACATTCAGTACTTC
TRBV29-1	TRBJ1-1	-	many	CSVERAAGAFF	TGCAGCGTTGAGAGAGCTGCTGGAGCTTTCTTT
TRBV7-2	TRBJ2-3	TRBD2	-	CASSPGLAQDTQYF	TGTGCCAGCAGCCCAGGACTAGCGCAAGATACGCAGTATTTT
TRBV7-2	TRBJ2-3	TRBD1	many	CASSFGQGEDTQYF	TGTGCCAGCAGCTTTGGACAGGGGGAAGATACGCAGTATTTT
TRBV7-3	TRBJ2-5	-	many	CASSLMEGRPQYF	TGTGCCAGCAGCTTAATGGAGGGGAGACCCCAGTACTTC
TRBV19	TRBJ1-2	-	few	CASSPLMDRGYYGYTF	TGTGCCAGTAGTCCCCTGATGGACCGGGGGTACTATGGCTACACCTTC